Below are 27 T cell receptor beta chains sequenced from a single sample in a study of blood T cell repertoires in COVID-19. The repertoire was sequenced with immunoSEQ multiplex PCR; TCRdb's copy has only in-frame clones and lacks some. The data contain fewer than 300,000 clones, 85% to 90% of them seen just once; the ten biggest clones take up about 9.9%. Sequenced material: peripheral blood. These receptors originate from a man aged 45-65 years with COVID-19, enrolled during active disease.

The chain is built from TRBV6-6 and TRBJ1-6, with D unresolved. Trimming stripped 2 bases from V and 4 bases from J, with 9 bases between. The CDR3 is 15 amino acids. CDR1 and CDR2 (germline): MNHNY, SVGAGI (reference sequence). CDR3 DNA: TGTGCCAGCAGTTACACAGCCCCATATAATTCACCCCTCCACTTT. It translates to CASSYTAPYNSPLHF.

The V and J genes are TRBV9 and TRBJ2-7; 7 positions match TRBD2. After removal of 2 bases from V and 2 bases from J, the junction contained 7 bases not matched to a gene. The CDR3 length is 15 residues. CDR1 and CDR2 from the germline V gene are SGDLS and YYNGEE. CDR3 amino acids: CASSVTSEGTYEQYF. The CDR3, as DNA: TGTGCCAGCAGCGTCACTAGCGAGGGAACCTACGAGCAGTACTTC.

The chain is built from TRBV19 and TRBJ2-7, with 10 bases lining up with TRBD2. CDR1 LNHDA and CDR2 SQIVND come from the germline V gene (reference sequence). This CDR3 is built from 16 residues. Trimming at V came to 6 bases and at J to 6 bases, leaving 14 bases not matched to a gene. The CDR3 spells CASSTSRLAGSGEQYF. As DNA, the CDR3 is TGTGCCAGTAGCACCTCCAGACTAGCGGGTTCTGGCGAGCAGTACTTC.

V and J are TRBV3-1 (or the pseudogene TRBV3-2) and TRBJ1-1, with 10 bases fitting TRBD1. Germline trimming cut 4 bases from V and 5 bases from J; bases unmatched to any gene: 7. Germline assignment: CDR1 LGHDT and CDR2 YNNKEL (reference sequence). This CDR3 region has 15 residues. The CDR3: CASSRQGAFNTEAFF. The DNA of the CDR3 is TGTGCCAGCAGCCGACAGGGGGCTTTCAATACTGAAGCTTTCTTT.

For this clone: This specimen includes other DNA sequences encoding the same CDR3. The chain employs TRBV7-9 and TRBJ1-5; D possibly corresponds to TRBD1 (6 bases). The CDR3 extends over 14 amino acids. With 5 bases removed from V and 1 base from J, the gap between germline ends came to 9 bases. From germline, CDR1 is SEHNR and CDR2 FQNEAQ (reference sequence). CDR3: CASSPTGSNQPQHF. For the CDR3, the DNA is TGTGCCAGCAGCCCAACAGGGAGCAATCAGCCCCAGCATTTT. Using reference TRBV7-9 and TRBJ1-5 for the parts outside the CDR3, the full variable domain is DTGVSQNPRHKITKRGQNVTFRCDPISEHNRLYWYRQTLGQGPEFLTYFQNEAQLEKSRLLSDRFSAERPKGSFSTLEIQRTEQGDSAMYLCASSPTGSNQPQHFGDGTRLSIL.

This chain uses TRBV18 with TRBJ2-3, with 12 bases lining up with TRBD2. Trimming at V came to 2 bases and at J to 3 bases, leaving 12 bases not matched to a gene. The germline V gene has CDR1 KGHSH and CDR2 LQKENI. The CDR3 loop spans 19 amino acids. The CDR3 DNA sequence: TGTGCCAGCTCACCAATGGCAACTAGCGGGAGGTCGGGGACAGATACGCAGTATTTT. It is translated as CASSPMATSGRSGTDTQYF. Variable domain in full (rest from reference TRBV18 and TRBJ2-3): NAGVMQNPRHLVRRRGQEARLRCSPMKGHSHVYWYRQLPEEGLKFMVYLQKENIIDESGMPKERFSAEFPKEGPSILRIQQVVRGDSAAYFCASSPMATSGRSGTDTQYFGPGTRLTVL.

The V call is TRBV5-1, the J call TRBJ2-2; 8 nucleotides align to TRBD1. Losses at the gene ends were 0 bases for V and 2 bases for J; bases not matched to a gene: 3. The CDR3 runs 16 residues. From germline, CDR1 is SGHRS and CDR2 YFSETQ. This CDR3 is CASSLVAGGNTGELFF. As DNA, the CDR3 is TGCGCCAGCAGCTTGGTGGCAGGGGGCAACACCGGGGAGCTGTTTTTT.

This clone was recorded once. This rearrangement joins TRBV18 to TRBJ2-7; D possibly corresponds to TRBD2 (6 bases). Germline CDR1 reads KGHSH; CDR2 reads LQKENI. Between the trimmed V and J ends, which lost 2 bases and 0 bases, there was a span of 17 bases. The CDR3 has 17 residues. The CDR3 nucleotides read TGTGCCAGCTCACCAAGTCAAGCGGACTATGGCTCCTACGAGCAGTACTTC. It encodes CASSPSQADYGSYEQYF.

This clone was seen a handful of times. CDR3 coding DNA: TGCGCCAGCAGCTGGGAAGGAGGAACTGAAGCTTTCTTT. Translated, it gives CASSWEGGTEAFF. The V and J genes are TRBV5-1 and TRBJ1-1; D not certain. V lost 3 bases and J lost 5, with 11 bases in between. The V gene's germline CDR1 is SGHRS and CDR2 YFSETQ. This CDR3 spans 13 amino acids.

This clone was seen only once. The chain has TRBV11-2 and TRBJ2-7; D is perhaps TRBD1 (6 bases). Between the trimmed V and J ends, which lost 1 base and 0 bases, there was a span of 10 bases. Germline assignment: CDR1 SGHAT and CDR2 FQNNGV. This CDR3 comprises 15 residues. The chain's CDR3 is CASSLVLGGSYEQYF. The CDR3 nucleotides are TGTGCCAGCAGCTTAGTTCTAGGGGGCTCCTACGAGCAGTACTTC. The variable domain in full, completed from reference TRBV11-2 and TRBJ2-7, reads EAGVAQSPRYKIIEKRQSVAFWCNPISGHATLYWYQQILGQGPKLLIQFQNNGVVDDSQLPKDRFSAERLKGVDSTLKIQPAKLEDSAVYLCASSLVLGGSYEQYFGPGTRLTVT.

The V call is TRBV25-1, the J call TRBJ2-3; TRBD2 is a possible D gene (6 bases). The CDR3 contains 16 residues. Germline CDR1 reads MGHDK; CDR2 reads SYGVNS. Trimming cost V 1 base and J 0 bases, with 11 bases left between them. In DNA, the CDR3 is TGTGCCAGCAGTGAATGGGGGGTGGTGAGCACAGATACGCAGTATTTT. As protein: CASSEWGVVSTDTQYF. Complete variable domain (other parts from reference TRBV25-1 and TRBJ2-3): EADIYQTPRYLVIGTGKKITLECSQTMGHDKMYWYQQDPGMELHLIHYSYGVNSTEKGDLSSESTVSRIRTEHFPLTLESARPSHTSQYLCASSEWGVVSTDTQYFGPGTRLTVL.

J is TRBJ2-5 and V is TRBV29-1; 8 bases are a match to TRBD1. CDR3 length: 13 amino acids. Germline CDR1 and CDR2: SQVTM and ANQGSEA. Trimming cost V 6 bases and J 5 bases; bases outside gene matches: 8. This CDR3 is CSVEDRVLETQYF. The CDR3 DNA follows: TGCAGCGTCGAGGACAGGGTGCTCGAGACCCAGTACTTC.

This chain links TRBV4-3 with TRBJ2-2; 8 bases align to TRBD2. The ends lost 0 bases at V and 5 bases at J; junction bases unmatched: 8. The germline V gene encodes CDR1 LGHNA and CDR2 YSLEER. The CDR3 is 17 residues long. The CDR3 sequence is CASSQDPGGLGTGELFF. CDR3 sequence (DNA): TGCGCCAGCAGCCAAGATCCGGGGGGGCTGGGGACCGGGGAGCTGTTTTTT.

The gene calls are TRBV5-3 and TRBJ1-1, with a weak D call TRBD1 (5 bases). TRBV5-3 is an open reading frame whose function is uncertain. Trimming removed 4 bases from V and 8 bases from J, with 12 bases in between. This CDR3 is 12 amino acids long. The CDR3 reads CARSERDREAFF. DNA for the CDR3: TGTGCCAGAAGCGAGAGAGACAGAGAAGCTTTCTTT.

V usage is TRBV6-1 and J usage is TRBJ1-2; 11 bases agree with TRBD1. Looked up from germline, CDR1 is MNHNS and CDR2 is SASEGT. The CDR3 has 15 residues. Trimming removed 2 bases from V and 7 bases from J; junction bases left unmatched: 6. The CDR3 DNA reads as TGTGCCAGCAGTGAACCGGGACAGGGGGTTGGTGGCTACACCTTC. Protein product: CASSEPGQGVGGYTF.

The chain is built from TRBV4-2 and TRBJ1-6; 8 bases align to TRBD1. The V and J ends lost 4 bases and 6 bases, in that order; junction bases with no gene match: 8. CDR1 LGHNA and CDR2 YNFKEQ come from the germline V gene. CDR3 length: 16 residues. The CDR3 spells CASSPDRVVGNSPLHF. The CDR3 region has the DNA TGTGCCAGCAGCCCGGACAGGGTCGTAGGTAATTCACCCCTCCACTTT.

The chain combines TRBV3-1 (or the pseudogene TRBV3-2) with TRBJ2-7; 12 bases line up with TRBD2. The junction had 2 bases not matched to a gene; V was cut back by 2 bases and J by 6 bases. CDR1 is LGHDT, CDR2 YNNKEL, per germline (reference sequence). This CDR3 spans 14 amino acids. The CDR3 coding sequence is TGTGCCAGCAGCCAAATGACTAGCGGGAGCGAGCAGTACTTC. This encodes CASSQMTSGSEQYF.

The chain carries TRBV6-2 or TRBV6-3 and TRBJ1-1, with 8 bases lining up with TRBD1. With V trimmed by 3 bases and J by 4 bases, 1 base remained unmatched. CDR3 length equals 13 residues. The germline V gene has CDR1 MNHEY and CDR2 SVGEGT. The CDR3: CASSYTGGTEAFF. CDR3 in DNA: TGTGCCAGCAGTTATACAGGGGGCACTGAAGCTTTCTTT.

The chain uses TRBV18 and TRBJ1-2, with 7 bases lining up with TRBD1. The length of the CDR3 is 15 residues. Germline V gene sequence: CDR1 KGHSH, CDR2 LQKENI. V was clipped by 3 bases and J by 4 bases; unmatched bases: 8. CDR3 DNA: TGTGCCAGCTCACCCATTGACAGGGCGGGCTATGGCTACACCTTC. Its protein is CASSPIDRAGYGYTF.

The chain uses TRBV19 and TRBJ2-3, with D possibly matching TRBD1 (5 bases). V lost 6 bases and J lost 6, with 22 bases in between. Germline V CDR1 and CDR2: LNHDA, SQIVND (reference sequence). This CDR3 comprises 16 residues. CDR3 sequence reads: CASSRWQGNTEDTQYF. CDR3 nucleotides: TGTGCCAGTAGCCGGTGGCAGGGCAACACAGAGGATACGCAGTATTTT.

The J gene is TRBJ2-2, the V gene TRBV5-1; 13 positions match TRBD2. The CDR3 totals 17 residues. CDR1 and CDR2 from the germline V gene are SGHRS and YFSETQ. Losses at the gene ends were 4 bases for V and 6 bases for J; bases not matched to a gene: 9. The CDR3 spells CASSVSTSGRGAGELFF. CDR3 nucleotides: TGCGCCAGCAGCGTATCAACTAGCGGGAGGGGAGCCGGGGAGCTGTTTTTT.

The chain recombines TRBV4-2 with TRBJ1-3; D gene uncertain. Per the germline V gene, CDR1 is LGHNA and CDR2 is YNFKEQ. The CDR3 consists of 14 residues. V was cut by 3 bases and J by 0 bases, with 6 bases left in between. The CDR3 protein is CASSQRSSGNTIYF. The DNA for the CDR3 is TGTGCCAGCAGCCAGAGAAGCTCTGGAAACACCATATATTTT.

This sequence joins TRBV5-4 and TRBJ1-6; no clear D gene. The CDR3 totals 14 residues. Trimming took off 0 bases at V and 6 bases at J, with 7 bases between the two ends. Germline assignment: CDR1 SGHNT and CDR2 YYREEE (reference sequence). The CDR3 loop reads CASSLDGTNSPLHF. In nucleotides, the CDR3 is TGTGCCAGCAGCTTGGACGGTACTAATTCACCCCTCCACTTT.

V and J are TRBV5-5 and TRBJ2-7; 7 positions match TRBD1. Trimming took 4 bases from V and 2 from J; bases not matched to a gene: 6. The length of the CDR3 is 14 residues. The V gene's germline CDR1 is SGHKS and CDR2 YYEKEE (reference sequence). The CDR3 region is CASSTDRETYEQYF. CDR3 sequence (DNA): TGTGCCAGCAGCACCGACAGGGAGACCTACGAGCAGTACTTC.

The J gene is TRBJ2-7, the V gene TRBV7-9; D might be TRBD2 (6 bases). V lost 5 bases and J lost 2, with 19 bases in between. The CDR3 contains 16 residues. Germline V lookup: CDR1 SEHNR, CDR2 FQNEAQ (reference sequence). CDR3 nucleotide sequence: TGTGCCAGCAGCCCCCCCAGGCTAGCGCTAACCTACGAGCAGTACTTC. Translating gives CASSPPRLALTYEQYF.

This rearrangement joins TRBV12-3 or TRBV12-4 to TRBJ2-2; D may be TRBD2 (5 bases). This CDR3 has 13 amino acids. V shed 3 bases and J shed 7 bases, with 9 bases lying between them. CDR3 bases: TGTGCCAGCAGTTTTTGGAGGAACGGGGAGCTGTTTTTT. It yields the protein CASSFWRNGELFF.

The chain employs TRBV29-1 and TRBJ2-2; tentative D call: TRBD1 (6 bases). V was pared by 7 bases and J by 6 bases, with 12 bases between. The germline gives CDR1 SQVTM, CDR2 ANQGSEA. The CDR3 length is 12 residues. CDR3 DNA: TGCAGCGCTCGGACAGAGGCCGGGGAGCTGTTTTTT. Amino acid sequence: CSARTEAGELFF.